Sequencing of this TCR beta chain was carried out in a study of early T cells in non-severe SARS-CoV-2 infection listed by TCRdb under 2021. Notes on the research overall: Because TCR sequencing was done on bulk RNA from unsorted whole blood, the alpha and beta chains could not be paired.

Points on this clonotype: Which antigen it targets is not known. No much larger clone is present one base from it, and per-base qualities are unavailable.

The library was produced with 5' RACE. The sequencer listed for this sample is NextSeq 500. To correct for sequencing error and PCR bias, the TCR library protocol tagged individual cDNA molecules with unique molecular identifiers. TCR alpha and beta chains were both sequenced, and the abundances of alpha and beta sequences in each sample were closely correlated with each other. The source study handled its data this way. V gene, J gene and CDR3 annotation of TCR sequences was performed with Decombinator V4. TCRs were defined as expanded if a significant change between any two time points was detected under a Poisson model with p below 0.0001. TCR abundances were normalised to the total number of TCRs sequenced in each sample and reported as counts per million. TRAV1-2 paired with TRAJ12, TRAJ20 or TRAJ33 defined MAIT TCRs, while TRAV10 paired with TRAJ18 defined iNKT TCRs. A search of VDJdb, accessed on 1 November 2021, was run for TCRs annotated to CMV, EBV and SARS-CoV-2, with TCRs annotated for multiple antigens excluded. TCRdb trimmed public reads at Q25 via fastp, called clones via MiXCR and kept in-frame beta chains. All rows with the same CDR3 protein become a single entry with the most common DNA and genes. The V and J calls were determined by TCRdb, not by the authors. Present in this sample are fewer than 55,000 distinct CDR3 sequences, approximately 11% of which were seen just once. The ten largest clonotypes hold around 13% of the sample.

The study was a case-control design nested within a healthcare worker cohort in London, UK, with weekly nasopharyngeal swab PCR tests and blood sampling. Healthcare workers were recruited between 23 and 31 March 2020, during the week of the UK lockdown, and were followed weekly for up to about 15 weeks. The CDR3 covers 13 residues, taking in both the cysteine and the phenylalanine. Just the 39-base CDR3 DNA is kept, in frame starting at base 1. V was cut back by 5 bases and J by 7 bases, leaving a gap of 12 bases between them. Sequences KGHSH (CDR1) and LQKENI (CDR2) are obtained from the germline V gene. Beyond this particular receptor, the publication reports: Matching against VDJdb was skewed toward anti-spike CD8 responses, likely underestimated virus-specific expansions, and missed private and CD4 specificities.

This clonotype was obtained from an adult who was a healthcare worker with PCR-confirmed SARS-CoV-2 infection or an uninfected control (not recorded which). Sequencing used whole blood. The chain is made from TRBV18 and TRBJ2-1; the D gene is possibly TRBD1 or TRBD2, with 5 bases matching each. The nucleotide sequence reads as follows: TGTGCCAGCTCAGCCCCGGGGACGAATGAGCAGTTCTTC. Its protein is CASSAPGTNEQFF.